This note documents a single TCR beta chain sequence. CDR3 length: 15 residues. Trimming cost V 4 bases and J 5 bases; bases outside gene matches: 5. Germline V gene lookup returns CDR1 LGHNA and CDR2 YNFKEQ. This record belongs to a study of blood T cell repertoires in COVID-19. Study-level background: Spain, Italy and the United States supplied samples that represented acute and convalescent COVID-19. T cells, B-cell-depleted T cells, or PBMCs supplied cDNA or gDNA.

Under the authors' procedure: Reference gene primers were amplified, and this amplification served to estimate nucleated cell counts. Measured with immunoSEQ multiplex PCR; TCRdb has only the in-frame clones, and not every one. V and J calls and clone size are given by that table; D and trimming were obtained from the DNA. The table lists approximately 190,000 clones, over 70% of them singletons. This sequence was found in a man in his 60s with acute or convalescent COVID-19. The chain links TRBV4-2 to TRBJ2-2; 9 bases map to TRBD1. The sequenced material came from peripheral blood. CDR3 region: CASSRGQGRTGELFF. The CDR3 bases are TGTGCCAGCAGCCGGGGACAGGGACGGACCGGGGAGCTGTTTTTT.